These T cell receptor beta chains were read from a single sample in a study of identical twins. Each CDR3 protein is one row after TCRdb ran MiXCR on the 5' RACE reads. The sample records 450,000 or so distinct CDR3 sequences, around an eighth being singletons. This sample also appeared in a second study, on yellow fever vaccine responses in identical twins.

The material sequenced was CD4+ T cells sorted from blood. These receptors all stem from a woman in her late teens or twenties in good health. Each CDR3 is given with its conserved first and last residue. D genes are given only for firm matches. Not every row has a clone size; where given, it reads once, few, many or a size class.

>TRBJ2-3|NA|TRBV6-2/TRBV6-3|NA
TGTGCCAGCAGTTATCCCGGGATCTCACAGTTAACAGATACGCAGTATTTT
CASSYPGISQLTDTQYF
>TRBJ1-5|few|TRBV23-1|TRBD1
TGCGCCAGCAGTCAACCCGGGACAGGACGCGTTTCGCCCCAGCATTTT
CASSQPGTGRVSPQHF
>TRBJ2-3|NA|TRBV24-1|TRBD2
TGTGCCACCAGTGATTTTTCAGCGGGGGACAACACAGATACGCAGTATTTT
CATSDFSAGDNTDTQYF
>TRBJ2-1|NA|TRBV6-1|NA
TGTGCCAGCAGACAGACAGGGAGGGGTGAGCAGTTCTTC
CASRQTGRGEQFF
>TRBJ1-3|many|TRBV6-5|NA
TGTGCCAGCAGTTACTCGATTGGCGGGATTCTCTCTGGAAACACCATATATTTT
CASSYSIGGILSGNTIYF
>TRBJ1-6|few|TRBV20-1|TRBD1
TGCAGTGCTAGGCCCGACAGGGGAGTAAATTCACCCCTCCACTTT
CSARPDRGVNSPLHF
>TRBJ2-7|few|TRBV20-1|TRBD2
TGCAGTGCTCCAACCGGGACTAACCCCTACGAGCAGTACTTC
CSAPTGTNPYEQYF
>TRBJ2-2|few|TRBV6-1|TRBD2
TGTGCCAGCAGCACACTAGCGGGGGGCGGCGGGGAGCTGTTTTTT
CASSTLAGGGGELFF
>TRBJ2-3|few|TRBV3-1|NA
TGTGCCAGCAGCCAATGGGGGAGTAGCGCAGATACGCAGTATTTT
CASSQWGSSADTQYF
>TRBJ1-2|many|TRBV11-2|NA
TGTGCCAGCAGCTTAGATCTGGGAGGGGGCTACACCTTC
CASSLDLGGGYTF
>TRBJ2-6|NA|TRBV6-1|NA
TGTGCCAGCAGTACCTGGGGAGATGAGGCCAACGTCCTGACTTTC
CASSTWGDEANVLTF
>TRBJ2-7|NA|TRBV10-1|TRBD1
TGCGCCAGCAGTCGGACAGGGGGAACCTCCTACGAGCAGTACTTC
CASSRTGGTSYEQYF
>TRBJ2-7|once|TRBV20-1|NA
TGCAGTGCTAGAGGGGTCTCATACTACGAGCAGTACTTC
CSARGVSYYEQYF
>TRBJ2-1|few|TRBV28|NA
TGTGCCAGCAGGGGAGGACCCCCGCTACATGAGCAGTTCTTC
CASRGGPPLHEQFF
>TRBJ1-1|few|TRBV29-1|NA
TGCAGCGTCTCGACCAATCCCGGTACTGAAGCTTTCTTT
CSVSTNPGTEAFF
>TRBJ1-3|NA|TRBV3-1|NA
TGTGCCAGCAGCCAGCTCGGAAACACCATATATTTT
CASSQLGNTIYF
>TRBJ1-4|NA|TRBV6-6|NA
TGTGCCAGCAGTGCAGTTTATGAAAAACTGTTTTTT
CASSAVYEKLFF
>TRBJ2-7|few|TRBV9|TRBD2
TGTGCCAGCAGCGAGAGCGGGAGGGCCTTCTCTTCCGAGCAGTACTTC
CASSESGRAFSSEQYF
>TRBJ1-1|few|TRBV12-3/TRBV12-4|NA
TGTGCCAGCAGTTTGATGGGGGCCAGTGAAGCTTTCTTT
CASSLMGASEAFF
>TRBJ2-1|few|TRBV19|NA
TGTGCCAGTAGTTCCCCAACTAATGCGAATGAGCAGTTCTTC
CASSSPTNANEQFF
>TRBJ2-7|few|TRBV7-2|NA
TGTGCCAGCAGACCTGTCAGCGGGCCGAGCTCCTACGAGCAGTACTTC
CASRPVSGPSSYEQYF
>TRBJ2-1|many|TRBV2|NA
TGTGCCAGCAGGAAGGGACTCAACAATGAGCAGTTCTTC
CASRKGLNNEQFF
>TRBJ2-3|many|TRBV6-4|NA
TGTGCCAGCAGTGACCAACTATCAAGCACAGATACGCAGTATTTT
CASSDQLSSTDTQYF
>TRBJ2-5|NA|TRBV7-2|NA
TGTGCCAGCAGCTTAGGCGGCGGGAACGTACGGACCCAGTACTTC
CASSLGGGNVRTQYF
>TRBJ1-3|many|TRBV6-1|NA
TGTGCCAGCAGACGAGACGGGAGAGGGAACACCATATATTTT
CASRRDGRGNTIYF
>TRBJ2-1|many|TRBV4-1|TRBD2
TGCGCCAGCAGCCAACTTGATTTGGGGCTAGCGGGAGGGCCTCAGGTCTTC
CASSQLDLGLAGGPQVF
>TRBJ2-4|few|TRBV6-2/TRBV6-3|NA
TGTGCCAGCAGCGCAACAGGGTGGAACATTCAGTACTTC
CASSATGWNIQYF
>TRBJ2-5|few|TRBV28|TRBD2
TGTGCCAGCAGTCTTACCGGGACTAGCAAGGAGACCCAGTACTTC
CASSLTGTSKETQYF
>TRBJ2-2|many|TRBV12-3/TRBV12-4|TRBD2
TGTGCCAGCAGACTAGCGGGGTACACCGGGGAGCTGTTTTTT
CASRLAGYTGELFF
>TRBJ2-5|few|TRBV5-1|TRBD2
TGCGCCAGCAGCTTGGGTAGCGGGGGGCAAGAGACCCAGTACTTC
CASSLGSGGQETQYF
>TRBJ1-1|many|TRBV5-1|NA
TGCGCCAGCAGCTTGGAAGGGAGAACGAACACTGAAGCTTTCTTT
CASSLEGRTNTEAFF
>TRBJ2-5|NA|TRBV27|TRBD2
TGTGCCAGCAGACTAGCGGGGTTACAAGAGACCCAGTACTTC
CASRLAGLQETQYF
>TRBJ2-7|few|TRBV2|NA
TGTGCCAGCAGTGATGGTAAAGCGGTGCGGGAGCAGTACTTC
CASSDGKAVREQYF
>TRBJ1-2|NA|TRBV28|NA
TGTGCCAGCAGTTTAAGCTTTGGTGGCTACACCTTC
CASSLSFGGYTF
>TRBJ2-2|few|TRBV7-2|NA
TGTGCCAGCAGCCGTACGTGGTGGGGGTCGAACACCGGGGAGCTGTTTTTT
CASSRTWWGSNTGELFF
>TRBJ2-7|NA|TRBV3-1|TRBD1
TGTGCCAGCAGCCAAGAGGCAGGGGGCGAGCAGTACTTC
CASSQEAGGEQYF
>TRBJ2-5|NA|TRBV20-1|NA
TGCAGTGCTAGAGACCCCGCCTCATTCCAAGAGACCCAGTACTTC
CSARDPASFQETQYF
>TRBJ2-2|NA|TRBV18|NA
TGTGCCAGCTCGAGCCAGGCGGCGGCCGGGGAGCTGTTTTTT
CASSSQAAAGELFF
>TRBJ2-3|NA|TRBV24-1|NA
TGTGCCACCAGTGATTCCGGGGGCTCTAGCACAGATACGCAGTATTTT
CATSDSGGSSTDTQYF
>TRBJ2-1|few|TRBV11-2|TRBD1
TGTGCCAGCAGCTCCCAGGCAGGGGGCAATGAGCAGTTCTTC
CASSSQAGGNEQFF
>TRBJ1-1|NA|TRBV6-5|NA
TGTGCCAGCAGTTACGGGTCAGGGACGCAGGCTTTCTTT
CASSYGSGTQAFF
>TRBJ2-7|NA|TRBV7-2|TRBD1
TGTGCCAGCAGCTTAGTTGCAGGGGGCGTCTACGAGCAGTACTTC
CASSLVAGGVYEQYF
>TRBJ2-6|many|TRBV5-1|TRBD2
TGCGCCAGCAGCTTGACTAGCGGGGACTCTGGGGCCAACGTCCTGACTTTC
CASSLTSGDSGANVLTF
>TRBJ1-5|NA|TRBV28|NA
TGTGCCAGCAGCAACCACGAGTCGAGGAGCAATCAGCCCCAGCATTTT
CASSNHESRSNQPQHF
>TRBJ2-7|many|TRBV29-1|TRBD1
TGCAGCGTTTCAGGGTCAGTACAGGGGGCTTACGAGCAGTACTTC
CSVSGSVQGAYEQYF
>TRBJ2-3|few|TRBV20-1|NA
TGCAGTGCTATGTATACCACATTAGATACGCAGTATTTT
CSAMYTTLDTQYF
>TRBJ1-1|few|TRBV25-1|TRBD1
TGTGCCAGCAGTGAACGGGACAGTATTACGCCCAGATACACTGAAGCTTTCTTT
CASSERDSITPRYTEAFF
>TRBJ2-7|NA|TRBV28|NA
TGTGCCAGCAGTACGGTTGGGGCGGGAACCTACGAGCAGTACTTC
CASSTVGAGTYEQYF
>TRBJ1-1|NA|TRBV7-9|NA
TGTGCCAGCAGCCCAGGGACTAAAGCTTTCTTT
CASSPGTKAFF
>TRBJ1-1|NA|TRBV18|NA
TGTGCCAGCTCACCAAGGGTCGTGGGCGCGGACACTGAAGCTTTCTTT
CASSPRVVGADTEAFF
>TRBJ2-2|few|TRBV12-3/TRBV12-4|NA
TGTGCCAGCAATTATGGGGTCACCGGGGAGCTGTTTTTT
CASNYGVTGELFF
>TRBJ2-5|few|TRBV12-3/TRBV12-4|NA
TGTGCCAGCACGCAGGCCTCGGAGACCCAGTACTTC
CASTQASETQYF
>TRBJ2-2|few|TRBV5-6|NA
TGTGCCAGCAGCTTTTTGGGGGACGCCCGAATCGCCGGGGAGCTGTTTTTT
CASSFLGDARIAGELFF
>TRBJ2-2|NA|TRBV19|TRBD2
TGTGCCACGACTAGACTAGCGGAGATGAACACCGGGGAGCTGTTTTTT
CATTRLAEMNTGELFF
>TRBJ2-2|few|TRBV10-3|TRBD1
TGTGCCGTAGGGGGCGCGGGGGAGCTGTTTTTT
CAVGGAGELFF
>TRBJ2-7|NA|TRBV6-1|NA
TGTGCCAGCAACCCCCGGGGGGCCCTGTACGAGCAGTACTTC
CASNPRGALYEQYF
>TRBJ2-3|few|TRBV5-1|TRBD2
TGCGCCAGCAGCTTTTCCGGCGGGAGGGACGCAGATACGCAGTATTTT
CASSFSGGRDADTQYF